This passage covers 6 T cell receptor beta chains from one sample sequenced in a study of CD8 T cells in ankylosing spondylitis. Study findings and constraints: Blood of patients with ankylosing spondylitis appeared to be characterized by a TCR beta motif of seven or eight highly homologous variants.

MiXCR was run by TCRdb on the 5' RACE reads, yielding one entry per CDR3 protein. The table lists around 770,000 distinct CDR3 sequences, roughly 10% of them singletons. The antigens of these receptors remain unknown. Specimen: blood, either unsorted or a sorted T cell fraction (not recorded which). The receptors originated from a male donor with ankylosing spondylitis.

This clonotype was detected ten times or more. J is TRBJ1-2 and V is TRBV4-2; no clear D gene. The V end was cut by 2 bases, the J end by 4 bases, with 17 bases between. There are 16 residues in the CDR3. Germline values: CDR1 LGHNA, CDR2 YNFKEQ. The CDR3 sequence: CASSQYWEGFPYGYTF. Written as DNA, the CDR3 is TGTGCCAGCAGCCAATATTGGGAGGGCTTCCCCTATGGCTACACCTTC.

The chain couples TRBV20-1 to TRBJ2-5; 9 bases align to TRBD2. Germline V lookup: CDR1 DFQATT, CDR2 SNEGSKA (reference sequence). The V segment lost 0 bases and the J segment 9 bases; nucleotides outside the gene matches: 20. This CDR3 is built from 18 residues. CDR3 bases: TGCAGTGCTAGAGATCGGCGGCGGGGGGGTAACCATCCATGGTCCCAGTACTTC. Its protein is CSARDRRRGGNHPWSQYF.

V usage is TRBV5-1 and J usage is TRBJ2-2; 8 positions match TRBD1. The CDR3 loop spans 16 amino acids. After removal of 0 bases from V and 2 bases from J, the junction contained 3 bases not matched to a gene. The germline V gene encodes CDR1 SGHRS and CDR2 YFSETQ. The CDR3 nucleotides are TGCGCCAGCAGCTTGGGAGGACAGGGCAACACCGGGGAGCTGTTTTTT. Translated: CASSLGGQGNTGELFF.

This clonotype came up a few times. This rearrangement joins TRBV5-6 to TRBJ1-2, with D maybe TRBD1 (6 bases). CDR3 length: 16 amino acids. V gave up 2 bases and J gave up 7 bases, with 21 bases separating them. Germline lookup yields CDR1 SGHDT and CDR2 YYEEEE. The CDR3 DNA follows: TGTGCCAGCAGCTTCATGAGAGGGGGGATAGTTCGTGGCTACACCTTC. Its translation is CASSFMRGGIVRGYTF. Full variable domain (rest looked up from reference TRBV5-6 and TRBJ1-2): DAGVTQSPTHLIKTRGQQVTLRCSPKSGHDTVSWYQQALGQGPQFIFQYYEEEERQRGNFPDRFSGHQFPNYSSELNVNALLLGDSALYLCASSFMRGGIVRGYTFGSGTRLTVV.

This rearrangement joins TRBV7-2 to TRBJ2-5, with 8 bases lining up with TRBD1. Germline-derived CDR1 and CDR2 are SGHTA and FQGNSA. The ends lost 7 bases at V and 1 base at J; junction bases unmatched: 8. CDR3 length: 15 amino acids. The CDR3 nucleotides are TGTGCCAGCAACATAGCCGGGACAGGCCAAGAGACCCAGTACTTC. Protein product: CASNIAGTGQETQYF.

The J gene is TRBJ2-1, the V gene TRBV6-2 or TRBV6-3; 7 nucleotides line up with TRBD2. V shed 5 bases and J 2 bases; nucleotides not matched to a gene: 6. Per germline, CDR1 MNHEY and CDR2 SVGEGT. The CDR3 covers 15 residues. CDR3 sequence reads: CASSKKRGPYNEQFF. CDR3 coding DNA: TGTGCCAGCAGTAAAAAGCGGGGACCCTACAATGAGCAGTTCTTC.